This T cell receptor beta chain was identified during a study of metastatic and nonmetastatic thyroid tumors. This CDR3 comprises 13 residues. V lost 6 bases, J lost 4 bases, and 12 bases lay in between. Germline CDR1 reads SNHLY; CDR2 reads FYNNEI. TCRdb re-processed the PCR reads through MiXCR. The data hold tens of thousands of clones, with about a quarter observed a single time. Thyroid surgery was preceded by no treatment in any patient. By frequency in the sample, this clone is medium-sized. The chain employs TRBV2 and TRBJ1-2; a weak D match, TRBD1 (6 bases). The source of this sequence is a female donor with papillary thyroid cancer or a benign thyroid nodule (not recorded which). Some clones in this sample may be carry-over from other donors' samples. Sample: tumor tissue. CDR3 coding DNA: TGTGCCAGCAGGAGGGACACCTTCTATGGCTACACCTTC. Translated, it gives CASRRDTFYGYTF. The whole variable domain, filled in from reference TRBV2 and TRBJ1-2, reads EPEVTQTPSHQVTQMGQEVILRCVPISNHLYFYWYRQILGQKVEFLVSFYNNEISEKSEIFDDQFSVERPDGSNFTLKIRSTKLEDSAMYFCASRRDTFYGYTFGSGTRLTVV.